These T cell receptor beta chains were read from a single sample in a study of T cell changes during pregnancy in multiple sclerosis. The repertoire was sequenced with immunoSEQ multiplex PCR; TCRdb's copy has only in-frame clones and lacks some. The sample lists around 100,000 clones, approximately 90% seen once, with about 2% in the top ten. Sample: peripheral blood, taken after pregnancy. Every receptor here comes from a female donor with multiple sclerosis, enrolled in a pregnancy study. Each CDR3 is given with its conserved first and last residue. The order of the fields is J gene, clone size, D gene, V gene, CDR3 DNA, CDR3 protein. A D gene is named only where the DNA matches it firmly. Clone size is shown for a subset of rows, as once, few, many or a class of expanded clone.

>TRBJ1-3|.|.|TRBV10-3
TGTGCCATCATTCAGGGCAGGGTCTCTGGAAACACCATATATTTT
CAIIQGRVSGNTIYF
>TRBJ1-5|.|.|TRBV6-5
TGTGCCAGCAGTTACTCATCAGGGGACAATCAGCCCCAGCATTTT
CASSYSSGDNQPQHF
>TRBJ2-7|.|TRBD1|TRBV7-2
TGTGCCAGCATCCCCGGTGGGACAGGGGGTTACGAGCAGTACTTC
CASIPGGTGGYEQYF
>TRBJ1-2|.|.|TRBV5-8
TGTGCCAGCAGCCGCTTTGCAGGGGCCGATGGCTACACCTTC
CASSRFAGADGYTF
>TRBJ1-2|.|TRBD1|TRBV30
TGTGCCTGGAGTCCCCTTGGACAGGGCTATGGCTACACCTTC
CAWSPLGQGYGYTF
>TRBJ2-2|once|TRBD1|TRBV11-3
TGTGCCAGCAGCTTACACAGGGGCACCGGGGAGCTGTTTTTT
CASSLHRGTGELFF
>TRBJ2-1|.|.|TRBV6-1
TGTGCCAGCAGGTTAGACTATGAGCAGTTCTTC
CASRLDYEQFF
>TRBJ1-6|.|.|TRBV25-1
TGTGCCAGCAGAGACACGGACAATTCTTCACCCCTCCACTTT
CASRDTDNSSPLHF
>TRBJ2-3|.|TRBD2|TRBV7-2
TGTGCCAGCAGCTTAAGCCTAGCGGGGGGGCCCACAGATACGCAGTATTTT
CASSLSLAGGPTDTQYF
>TRBJ1-5|.|TRBD1|TRBV5-1
TGCGCCAGCAGCTTAACAGGGGCCCTCAGTCAGCCCCAGCATTTT
CASSLTGALSQPQHF
>TRBJ2-2|.|TRBD2|TRBV6-1
TGTGCCAGCAGTGAGACCCCGAGCGGGGGGGCGAACACCGGGGAGCTGTTTTTT
CASSETPSGGANTGELFF
>TRBJ2-7|.|.|TRBV27
TGTGCCAGCAGTTCGGCAGGTGCCGTCTACGAGCAGTACTTC
CASSSAGAVYEQYF
>TRBJ2-7|.|TRBD2|TRBV28
TGTGCCAGCAGTTTCAGCGGGAGGGCGTTGAGGGAGCAGTACTTC
CASSFSGRALREQYF
>TRBJ2-2|.|.|TRBV2
TGTGCCAGCAGGAACGGGGCGAACACCGGGGAGCTGTTTTTT
CASRNGANTGELFF
>TRBJ2-7|.|.|TRBV9
TGTGCCAGCAGCGTAGCCCCCAGCGGACACGAGCAGTACTTC
CASSVAPSGHEQYF
>TRBJ1-4|.|TRBD1|TRBV19
TGTGCCAGTAGTACAGGGGGCCTGTCTAATGAAAAACTGTTTTTT
CASSTGGLSNEKLFF
>TRBJ1-2|.|.|TRBV7-8
TGTGCCAGCAGCTTAATGGGGGGGGATCAAAGCTACACCTTC
CASSLMGGDQSYTF
>TRBJ1-4|.|TRBD1|TRBV10-3
TGTGCCATCAGTGTTGAGAGGGGGCAGGGAGTGAATGAAAAACTGTTTTTT
CAISVERGQGVNEKLFF
>TRBJ1-5|.|.|TRBV19
TGTGCCAGTAGTATGGGGGCAGCGGAATCCCTGCCCCAGCATTTT
CASSMGAAESLPQHF
>TRBJ1-6|.|.|TRBV6-1
TGTGCCAGCAGTGACAGCCAGGGGAGCTCCTATAATTCACCCCTCCACTTT
CASSDSQGSSYNSPLHF
>TRBJ2-2|.|TRBD2|TRBV4-2
TGTGCCAGCAGCCAAGACTGGGCGGGAGGTCGAACCGGGGAGCTGTTTTTT
CASSQDWAGGRTGELFF
>TRBJ2-3|.|TRBD2|TRBV7-8
TGTGCCAGCAGCTCCAGAGCGGGAGGGCAGTATTTT
CASSSRAGGQYF
>TRBJ1-1|.|.|TRBV2
TGTGCCAGCAGTGAAGCGGTCCGGGGGACTGAAGCTTTCTTT
CASSEAVRGTEAFF
>TRBJ1-1|.|.|TRBV19
TGTGCCAGTAGTAATCAGGGTAAGACTGAAGCTTTCTTT
CASSNQGKTEAFF
>TRBJ2-7|.|TRBD1|TRBV7-9
TGTGCCAGCAGCTCGACGACAGGGACCTACGAGCAGTACTTC
CASSSTTGTYEQYF
>TRBJ2-1|.|.|TRBV2
TGTGCCAGCAGTGAAGCTGTGAGCTACAATGAGCAGTTCTTC
CASSEAVSYNEQFF
>TRBJ2-6|.|TRBD2|TRBV9
TGTGCCAGCAGCGTTAGCGGGGGGACCTCTGGGGCCAACGTCCTGACTTTC
CASSVSGGTSGANVLTF
>TRBJ2-1|.|.|TRBV7-6
TGTGCCAGCAACCTCTTCGAGAGCTCCTACAATGAGCAGTTCTTC
CASNLFESSYNEQFF